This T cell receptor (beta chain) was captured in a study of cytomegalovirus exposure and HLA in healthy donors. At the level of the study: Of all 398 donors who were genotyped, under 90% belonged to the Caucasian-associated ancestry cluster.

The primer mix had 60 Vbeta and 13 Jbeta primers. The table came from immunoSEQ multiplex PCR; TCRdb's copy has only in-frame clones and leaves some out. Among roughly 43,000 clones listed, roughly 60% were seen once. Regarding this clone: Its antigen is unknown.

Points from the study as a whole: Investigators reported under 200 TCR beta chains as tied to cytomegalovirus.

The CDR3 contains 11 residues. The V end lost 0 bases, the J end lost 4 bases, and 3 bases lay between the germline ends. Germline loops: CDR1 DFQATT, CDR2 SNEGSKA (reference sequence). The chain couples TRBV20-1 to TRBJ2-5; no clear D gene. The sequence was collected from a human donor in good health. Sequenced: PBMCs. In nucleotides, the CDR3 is TGCAGTGCTAGAGAGAGAGAGACCCAGTACTTC. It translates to CSARERETQYF.